The 26 T cell receptor beta chains in this list originate from one sample, sequenced in a study of T-cell memory formation after mild COVID-19. Using its own MiXCR run on the 5' RACE reads, TCRdb lists one record per CDR3 protein. The sample records roughly 400,000 distinct CDR3 sequences, more than 15% being singletons. Input material: PBMCs or a T cell subset sorted from them (not recorded which). Receptors originate from a man aged 18 to 30 who had mild COVID-19 (a few samples of this study predate the infection). Cell type and time point are not known.

This clonotype was seen a handful of times. This sequence joins TRBV10-2 and TRBJ2-1; TRBD2 agrees at 13 bases. The CDR3 totals 15 residues. Germline loops: CDR1 WSHSY, CDR2 SAAADI. J gave up 8 bases and V 2 bases, and 3 bases lay outside the gene matches. Here the CDR3 DNA reads TGCGCCAGCAGTGAGGCCGGGACTAGCGGGGATGAGCAGTTCTTC. This sequence encodes CASSEAGTSGDEQFF.

V and J are TRBV2 and TRBJ2-2, with 8 bases that match TRBD1. The germline V gene has CDR1 SNHLY and CDR2 FYNNEI. V lost 5 bases and J lost 2; bases outside the gene matches: 4. The CDR3 loop spans 15 amino acids. Here the CDR3 reads CASSSQGGNTGELFF. The CDR3 coding sequence is TGTGCCAGCAGTTCACAGGGGGGAAACACCGGGGAGCTGTTTTTT. The full variable domain, its missing parts supplied by reference TRBV2 and TRBJ2-2, is EPEVTQTPSHQVTQMGQEVILRCVPISNHLYFYWYRQILGQKVEFLVSFYNNEISEKSEIFDDQFSVERPDGSNFTLKIRSTKLEDSAMYFCASSSQGGNTGELFFGEGSRLTVL.

This clonotype has a handful of counts. The chain uses TRBV15 and TRBJ2-2; D gene ambiguous. The CDR3 is made up of 14 amino acids. CDR1 is LNHNV, CDR2 YYDKDF, per germline (reference sequence). V gave up 6 bases and J gave up 3 bases, with 11 bases separating them. CDR3 in amino acids: CATSLTAHTGELFF. CDR3 sequence (DNA): TGTGCCACCAGTCTAACAGCTCACACCGGGGAGCTGTTTTTT.

The CDR3 DNA reads as TGTGCCAGCACCCCTTTACCCCGGAAAGCTTTCTTT. Its protein is CASTPLPRKAFF. The chain carries TRBV12-3 or TRBV12-4 and TRBJ1-1; D gene uncertain. The CDR3 is 12 amino acids. Trimming cost V 7 bases and J 9 bases, with 15 bases left between them.

This sequence joins TRBV21-1 and TRBJ2-7; the table's D call, TRBD1, was not checked against the DNA. TRBV21-1 counts as a pseudogene. This CDR3 spans 16 amino acids. The CDR3 nucleotides read TGTGCCAGCAGCAAAGAGGAGGGGAGGGGGCGCCGCGAGCAGTACTTC. Its protein product is CASSKEEGRGRREQYF.

This clonotype was counted ten times or more. CDR3 residues: CSVEEGTAENYGYTF. DNA for the CDR3: TGCAGCGTTGAAGAAGGTACGGCGGAGAACTATGGCTACACCTTC. The V and J genes are TRBV29-1 and TRBJ1-2; D is unclear. The CDR3 spans 15 residues. Trimming took 0 bases from V and 2 from J, leaving 13 bases between them. Germline V gene lookup returns CDR1 SQVTM and CDR2 ANQGSEA.

This chain joins TRBV20-1 and TRBJ2-1, with a weak D call TRBD1 (7 bases). Looked up from germline, CDR1 is DFQATT and CDR2 is SNEGSKA (reference sequence). The CDR3 runs to 13 residues. Trimming pared 2 bases from V and 9 bases from J, leaving 14 bases between. The CDR3 sequence is CSARYQGGTEQFF. As DNA, the CDR3 is TGCAGTGCTAGATACCAGGGGGGCACTGAGCAGTTCTTC.

This clonotype turned up a few times. The chain joins TRBV12-3 or TRBV12-4 to TRBJ2-5, with a tentative D call TRBD2 (7 bases). V lost 5 bases to trimming and J lost 2 bases, with 21 bases between them. The CDR3 consists of 17 residues. The CDR3 bases are TGTGCCAGCAGTCCCAGTCGTCGAGGGGGGGGACAAGAGACCCAGTACTTC. This sequence encodes CASSPSRRGGGQETQYF.

This chain connects TRBV7-2 to TRBJ2-5, with D perhaps TRBD1 (5 bases). This CDR3 is built from 16 residues. V was trimmed by 1 base and J by 6 bases, leaving 18 bases between them. Germline loops: CDR1 SGHTA, CDR2 FQGNSA. Here the CDR3 reads CASSLEPIGALKTQYF. The CDR3 DNA follows: TGTGCCAGCAGCTTAGAGCCGATAGGGGCTTTAAAGACCCAGTACTTC.

The V and J genes are TRBV27 and TRBJ2-6; 9 nucleotides match TRBD2. The CDR3 consists of 17 residues. V lost 2 bases, J lost 2 bases, and 4 bases stayed unmatched. Germline lookup yields CDR1 MNHEY and CDR2 SMNVEV (reference sequence). This CDR3 is CASSLLAGPTGANVLTF. As DNA, the CDR3 is TGTGCCAGCAGTTTACTAGCGGGGCCTACTGGGGCCAACGTCCTGACTTTC. Full variable domain (outside the CDR3, taken from reference TRBV27 and TRBJ2-6): EAQVTQNPRYLITVTGKKLTVTCSQNMNHEYMSWYRQDPGLGLRQIYYSMNVEVTDKGDVPEGYKVSRKEKRNFPLILESPSPNQTSLYFCASSLLAGPTGANVLTFGAGSRLTVL.

This sequence joins TRBV11-1 and TRBJ2-1, with a tentative D call TRBD1 (6 bases). The CDR3 is made up of 13 amino acids. The V and J ends lost 6 bases and 5 bases respectively, with 11 bases between them. Germline lookup yields CDR1 SGHAT and CDR2 FQDESV (reference sequence). CDR3 region: CASSRRTDNEQFF. For the CDR3, the DNA is TGTGCCAGCAGTCGAAGGACAGACAATGAGCAGTTCTTC.

The CDR3: CASRRTGGRNTIYF. The CDR3 bases are TGTGCCAGCAGAAGGACAGGGGGCAGAAACACCATATATTTT. This chain joins TRBV7-2 and TRBJ1-3; 11 bases are a match to TRBD1. Germline-derived CDR1 and CDR2 are SGHTA and FQGNSA. V lost 6 bases to trimming and J lost 5 bases; unmatched junction nucleotides: 3. The CDR3 loop spans 14 amino acids.

This clonotype was recorded a few times. The chain employs TRBV7-6 and TRBJ1-1, with D unresolved. With 1 base removed from V and 2 bases from J, the gap between germline ends came to 14 bases. CDR1 and CDR2 from the germline V gene are SGHVS and FNYEAQ. This CDR3 is 16 amino acids long. CDR3 residues: CASSLDFANHNTEAFF. For the CDR3, the DNA is TGTGCCAGCAGCTTAGATTTCGCCAACCACAACACTGAAGCTTTCTTT.

The rearrangement links TRBV7-9 to TRBJ2-5; D possibly uses TRBD1 or TRBD2 (5 bases each). V was cut by 4 bases and J by 2 bases, with 14 bases left in between. Germline loops: CDR1 SEHNR, CDR2 FQNEAQ (reference sequence). The CDR3 covers 15 residues. CDR3 nucleotide sequence: TGTGCCAGCAGCTCCCCGTGGGACGGTCAAGAGACCCAGTACTTC. It encodes CASSSPWDGQETQYF.

J is TRBJ2-7 and V is TRBV19; D not certain. In germline, CDR1 is LNHDA, CDR2 SQIVND (reference sequence). This CDR3 is 13 amino acids long. The V and J ends lost 5 bases and 0 bases respectively, with 8 bases between them. CDR3 in amino acids: CASSVSLSYEQYV. As DNA, the CDR3 is TGTGCCAGTAGTGTCTCTCTCTCCTACGAGCAGTACGTC.

With regard to this clonotype: Germline and junction disagree at one end, which may indicate a read error. This chain connects TRBV6-6 to TRBJ2-3; D is undetermined. The CDR3 extends over 10 amino acids. The germline V gene encodes CDR1 MNHNY and CDR2 SVGAGI (reference sequence). Here the CDR3 DNA reads TGTGCCAGCAGCTCCCTCAGCATGGAATTT. Residues: CASSSLSMEF.

This clonotype was found a few times. CDR3 DNA sequence: TGTGCCAGCAGCCAAGAGGGTGATACGCAGTATTTT. Translating it yields CASSQEGDTQYF. J is TRBJ2-3 and V is TRBV4-2; D remains ambiguous. CDR3 length equals 12 residues. Germline lookup yields CDR1 LGHNA and CDR2 YNFKEQ. The V end was cut by 0 bases, the J end by 6 bases, with 4 bases between.

V usage is TRBV4-3 and J usage is TRBJ1-6; 8 bases are shared with TRBD1. This CDR3 is built from 18 residues. Germline V gene data show CDR1 as LGHNA and CDR2 as YSLEER. V lost 1 base to trimming and J lost 0 bases; unmatched junction nucleotides: 5. The CDR3 here is CASSQAGGQGSYNSPLHF. Written as DNA, the CDR3 is TGCGCCAGCAGCCAAGCCGGCGGACAGGGCTCCTATAATTCACCCCTCCACTTT.

V gene TRBV6-5 combines with J gene TRBJ2-2; possibly TRBD1 or TRBD2 for D (6 bases each). Trimming took 0 bases from V and 7 from J, leaving 12 bases between them. The germline gives CDR1 MNHEY, CDR2 SVGAGI. The CDR3 contains 15 residues. The CDR3 protein is CASSYSPGGHGELFF. CDR3 coding DNA: TGTGCCAGCAGTTACTCGCCCGGGGGACACGGGGAGCTGTTTTTT.

The genes are TRBV7-2 and TRBJ1-5, with TRBD1 matching over 9 bases. V trimming: 0 bases; J trimming: 0 bases; junction bases outside the gene matches: 9. CDR1 SGHTA and CDR2 FQGNSA come from the germline V gene. The CDR3 length is 19 residues. Here the CDR3 reads CASSLAYGTGRYSNQPQHF. CDR3 DNA sequence: TGTGCCAGCAGCTTAGCATACGGGACAGGGCGTTATAGCAATCAGCCCCAGCATTTT. The whole variable domain, remainder taken from reference TRBV7-2 and TRBJ1-5, is GAGVSQSPSNKVTEKGKDVELRCDPISGHTALYWYRQSLGQGLEFLIYFQGNSAPDKSGLPSDRFSAERTGGSVSTLTIQRTQQEDSAVYLCASSLAYGTGRYSNQPQHFGDGTRLSIL.

This clonotype turned up a few times. This sequence joins TRBV3-1 and TRBJ1-2; the D is unclear. This CDR3 is 12 amino acids long. Germline V gene sequence: CDR1 LGHDT, CDR2 YNNKEL (reference sequence). The V end lost 2 bases, the J end lost 7 bases, and 8 bases lay between the germline ends. The CDR3 reads CASSQQQRGYTF. In DNA, the CDR3 is TGTGCCAGCAGCCAACAACAGCGTGGCTACACCTTC.

This clonotype has a handful of counts. The chain recombines TRBV5-6 with TRBJ2-5; no reliable D call. With 2 bases removed from V and 4 bases from J, the gap between germline ends came to 12 bases. Germline V lookup: CDR1 SGHDT, CDR2 YYEEEE. The CDR3 is 14 residues long. CDR3 nucleotides: TGTGCCAGCAGCTTTCGGAAGGTCCGAGAGACCCAGTACTTC. This codes for CASSFRKVRETQYF.

This clonotype was observed a handful of times. This sequence joins TRBV3-1 and TRBJ1-1; D gene unclear. V was shortened by 1 base and J by 2 bases, with 8 bases between the two germline ends. Germline CDR1 is LGHDT and CDR2 is YNNKEL (reference sequence). The CDR3 runs 14 residues. In DNA form, the CDR3 reads TGTGCCAGCAGCCAAGCAGCTAGAAACACTGAAGCTTTCTTT. Its translation is CASSQAARNTEAFF.

This clonotype occurred a few times. The CDR3 DNA is TGCAGCGTCCGACTGAACTCTGGAAACACCATATATTTT. It encodes CSVRLNSGNTIYF. V usage is TRBV29-1 and J usage is TRBJ1-3; no definite D call. CDR1 SQVTM and CDR2 ANQGSEA come from the germline V gene. The V end lost 6 bases, the J end lost 0 bases, and 9 bases lay between the germline ends. This CDR3 region has 13 residues.

This rearrangement joins TRBV30 to TRBJ2-5; D not resolved. Germline V gene data show CDR1 as GTSNPN and CDR2 as SVGIG (reference sequence). This CDR3 contains 11 residues. The V end was cut by 1 base, the J end by 5 bases, with 5 bases between. CDR3 sequence (DNA): TGTGCCTGGAGTGACGAGGAGACCCAGTACTTC. Protein product: CAWSDEETQYF.

J is TRBJ2-7 and V is TRBV11-1, with 14 bases aligning to TRBD2. The CDR3 is made up of 15 amino acids. J lost 3 bases, V lost 8 bases, and 6 bases had no gene match. Germline V gives CDR1 SGHAT, CDR2 FQDESV (reference sequence). The CDR3 here is CASSWTSGGYYEQYV. The CDR3 nucleotides read TGTGCCAGCTCGTGGACTAGCGGGGGGTACTACGAGCAGTACGTC.